This T cell receptor beta chain was identified during a study of T cell responses to AZD1222 COVID-19 vaccine. Study in general: Second doses that came at about 4 or about 12 weeks were put together. Study-wide points: Scientists sampled the repertoires only once the peak T cell response had passed.

In regard to this clone: What it binds is unknown.

Assay used: immunoSEQ multiplex PCR; TCRdb lists only in-frame clones, some missing. This table has some 150,000 clones, 93% appearing once. Germline V gene lookup returns CDR1 MDHEN and CDR2 SYDVKM. CDR3 size: 16 residues. V dropped 2 bases and J dropped 5 bases, with 16 bases sitting between them. The sequences come from peripheral blood, collected on day 0 of AZD1222 vaccination. This chain uses TRBV28 with TRBJ1-5; D may be TRBD1 (5 bases). This TCR was recovered from an adult in good health. The CDR3 DNA reads TGTGCCAGCAGTTTACCGAGGCCCCTGGGACATCAGCCCCAGCATTTT. Translating gives CASSLPRPLGHQPQHF. The whole variable domain, filled in from reference TRBV28 and TRBJ1-5, reads DVKVTQSSRYLVKRTGEKVFLECVQDMDHENMFWYRQDPGLGLRLIYFSYDVKMKEKGDIPEGYSVSREKKERFSLILESASTNQTSMYLCASSLPRPLGHQPQHFGDGTRLSIL.